This T cell receptor (beta chain) was sequenced during a study of spatial heterogeneity in lung cancer. Study in general: Among detected sequences, beta-chain ones consistently exceeded alpha-chain ones in number.

This sample's time point: blood at routine non-recurrence follow-up after resection. Tumor, nontumor lung or frozen PBMC supplied whole RNA, sequenced without sorting. TCRdb called the 5' RACE reads again in MiXCR, with one record for every CDR3 protein. The sample yields around 110,000 distinct CDR3 sequences, approximately 12% seen once. In this sample, this clonotype turned up a few times. The receptor's source is a male donor with early-stage non-small cell lung cancer. The sequencing here drew on PBMCs, taken at follow-up.

The CDR3 here is CASSYLGRVADTQYF. In nucleotides, the CDR3 is TGTGCCAGCAGTTACTTGGGCAGGGTGGCAGATACGCAGTATTTT. The rearrangement links TRBV6-5 to TRBJ2-3; D is possibly TRBD1 (5 bases). The CDR3 is 15 amino acids. V was pared by 1 base and J by 4 bases, with 12 bases between. Germline assignment: CDR1 MNHEY and CDR2 SVGAGI.